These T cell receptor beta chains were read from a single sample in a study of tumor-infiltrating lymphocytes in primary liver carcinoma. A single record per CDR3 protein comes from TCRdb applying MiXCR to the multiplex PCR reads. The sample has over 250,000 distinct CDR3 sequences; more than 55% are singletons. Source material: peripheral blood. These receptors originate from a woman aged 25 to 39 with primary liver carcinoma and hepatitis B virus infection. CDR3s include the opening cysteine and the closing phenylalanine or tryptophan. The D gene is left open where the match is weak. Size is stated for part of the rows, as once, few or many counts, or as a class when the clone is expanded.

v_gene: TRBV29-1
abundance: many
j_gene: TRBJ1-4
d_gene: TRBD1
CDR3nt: TGCAGCGTTCAGCGGACAGGGAGGGAAAAACTGTTTTTT
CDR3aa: CSVQRTGREKLFF

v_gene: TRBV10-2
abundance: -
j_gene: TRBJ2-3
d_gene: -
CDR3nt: TGCGCCAGCAGTTTCCAGGAAGGAGGCACAGATACGCAGTATTTT
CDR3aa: CASSFQEGGTDTQYF

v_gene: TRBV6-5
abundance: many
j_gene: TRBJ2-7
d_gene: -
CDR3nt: TGTGCCAGCAGCGCACAGGGTGACGAGCAGTACTTC
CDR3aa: CASSAQGDEQYF

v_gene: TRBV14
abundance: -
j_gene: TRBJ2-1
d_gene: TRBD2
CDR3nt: TGTGCCAGCAGCCAAGAATCTTCTGTAGCGGGAGATACGGATGAGCAGTTCTTC
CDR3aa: CASSQESSVAGDTDEQFF

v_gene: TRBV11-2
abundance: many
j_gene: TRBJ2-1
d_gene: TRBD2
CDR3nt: TGTGCCAGCCGGACTAGCGGTAACAATGAGCAGTTCTTC
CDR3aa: CASRTSGNNEQFF

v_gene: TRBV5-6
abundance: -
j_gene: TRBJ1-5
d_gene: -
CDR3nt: TGTGCCAGCAACCTCCTGGGGGTCGGTCAGCCCCAGCATTTT
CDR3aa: CASNLLGVGQPQHF

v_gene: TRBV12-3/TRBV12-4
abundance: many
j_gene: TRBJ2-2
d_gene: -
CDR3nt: TGTGCCAGCAGAAGGACAAACACGAACACCGGGGAGCTGTTTTTT
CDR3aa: CASRRTNTNTGELFF

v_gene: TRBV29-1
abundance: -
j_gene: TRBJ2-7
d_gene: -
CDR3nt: TGCAGCGTTCCCAAAGCAGGGGAGTCTTATTACGAGCAGTACTTC
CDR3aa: CSVPKAGESYYEQYF

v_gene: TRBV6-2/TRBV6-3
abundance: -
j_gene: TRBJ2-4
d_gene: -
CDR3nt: TGTGCCAGCGTGTATGGGGGCACCCTAGCCAAAAACATTCAGTACTTC
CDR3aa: CASVYGGTLAKNIQYF

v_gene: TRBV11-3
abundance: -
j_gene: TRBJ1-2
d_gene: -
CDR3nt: TGTGCCAGCAGCTTTGGCCAATGCTATGGCTACACCTTC
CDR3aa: CASSFGQCYGYTF

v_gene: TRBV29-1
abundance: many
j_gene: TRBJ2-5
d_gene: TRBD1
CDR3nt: TGCAGCGTTGATGGACAGGGTGAAGGGACCCAGTACTTC
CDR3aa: CSVDGQGEGTQYF

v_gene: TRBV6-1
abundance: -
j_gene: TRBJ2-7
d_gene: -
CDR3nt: TGTGCCAGCAGTGAAAGTGGTCACTACGAGCAGTACTTC
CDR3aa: CASSESGHYEQYF

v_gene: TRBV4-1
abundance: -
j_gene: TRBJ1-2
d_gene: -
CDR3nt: TGCGCCAGCAGCCTAAGACAGGTGGATAACTATGGCTACACCTTC
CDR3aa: CASSLRQVDNYGYTF

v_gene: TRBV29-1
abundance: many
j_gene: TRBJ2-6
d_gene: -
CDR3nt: TGCAGCGTTTTAGAGTTAGGAGGCTCTGGGGCCAACGTCCTGACTTTC
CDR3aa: CSVLELGGSGANVLTF

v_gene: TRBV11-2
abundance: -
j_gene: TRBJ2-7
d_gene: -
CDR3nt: TGTGCCAGCAGGGGAGAAAGATACGGACAGTATTTC
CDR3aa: CASRGERYGQYF

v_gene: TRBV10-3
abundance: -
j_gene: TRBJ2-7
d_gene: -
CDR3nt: TGTGTCATCAGTGAAAGAGGTGCCAGCGGCTCCTACGAGCAGTACTTC
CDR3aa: CVISERGASGSYEQYF

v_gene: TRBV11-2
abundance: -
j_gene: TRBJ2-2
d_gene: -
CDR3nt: TGTGCCAGCAGCTTTGATACCGGGGAGCAGTTTTTT
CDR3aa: CASSFDTGEQFF

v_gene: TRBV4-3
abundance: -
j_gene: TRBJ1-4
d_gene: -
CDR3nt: TGCGCCAGCAGCCAACAGGGGACAAATAATGAAAAACTGTTTTTT
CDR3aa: CASSQQGTNNEKLFF

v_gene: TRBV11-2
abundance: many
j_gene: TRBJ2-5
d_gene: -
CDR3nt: TGTGCCAGCAGAGACGGACGGGAAGAAGAGACCCAGTACTTC
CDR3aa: CASRDGREEETQYF

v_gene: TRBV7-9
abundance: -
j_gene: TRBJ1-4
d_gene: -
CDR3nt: TGTGCCAGCAGCTTAGTAGCCGGGGGCTCAACTAATGAAAAACTGTTTTTT
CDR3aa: CASSLVAGGSTNEKLFF

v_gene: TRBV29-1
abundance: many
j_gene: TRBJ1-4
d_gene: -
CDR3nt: TGCAGCGTTGAGACGATTGGGCAGGACGAAAAACTGTTTTTT
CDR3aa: CSVETIGQDEKLFF

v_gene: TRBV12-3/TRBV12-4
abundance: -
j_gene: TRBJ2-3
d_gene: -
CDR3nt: TGTGCCAGCACCTCCAGAAGGCCAGTTACGCAGTATTTT
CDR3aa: CASTSRRPVTQYF

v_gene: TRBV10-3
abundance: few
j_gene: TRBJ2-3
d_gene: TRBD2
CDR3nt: TGTGCCATCAGCCCACGCGGACTAGCGGGAGAGTGGGATACGCAGTATTTT
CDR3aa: CAISPRGLAGEWDTQYF

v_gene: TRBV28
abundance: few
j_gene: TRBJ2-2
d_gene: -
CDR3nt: TGTGCCAGCTTTGGGGGGAACACCGGGGAGCTGTTTTTT
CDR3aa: CASFGGNTGELFF

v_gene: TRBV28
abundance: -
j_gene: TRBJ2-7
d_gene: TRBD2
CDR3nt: TGTGCCAGCTGTGAGGGAGGGAGGACCTACGAGCAGTACTTC
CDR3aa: CASCEGGRTYEQYF

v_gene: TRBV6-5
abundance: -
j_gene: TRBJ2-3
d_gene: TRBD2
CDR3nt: TGTACCAGCAGTTACGACGGGAGGGCGAATACGCAGTATTTT
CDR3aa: CTSSYDGRANTQYF

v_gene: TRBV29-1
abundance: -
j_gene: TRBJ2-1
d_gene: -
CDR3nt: TGCCGCTTCCTAGTTAGCTCCTACAATGAGCAGTTCTTC
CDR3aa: CRFLVSSYNEQFF

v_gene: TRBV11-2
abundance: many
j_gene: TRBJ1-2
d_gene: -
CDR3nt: TGTGCCAGCAGCCAAAAGTATGGCTACACCTTC
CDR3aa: CASSQKYGYTF

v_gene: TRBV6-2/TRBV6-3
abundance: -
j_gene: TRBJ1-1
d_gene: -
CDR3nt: TGTGCAAGCAGTTACATGAACAATGAAGCTCTCTTT
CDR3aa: CASSYMNNEALF

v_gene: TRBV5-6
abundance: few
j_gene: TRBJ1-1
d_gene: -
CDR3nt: TGTGCCAGCAGCCAAGAACCGGGAGCGTATTCGGAAGCTTTCTTT
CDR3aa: CASSQEPGAYSEAFF

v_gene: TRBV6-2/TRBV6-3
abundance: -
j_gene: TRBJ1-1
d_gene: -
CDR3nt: TGTGCCAGCAGTTCCGTCTACATGAACACTGAAGCTTGCTTT
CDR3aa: CASSSVYMNTEACF

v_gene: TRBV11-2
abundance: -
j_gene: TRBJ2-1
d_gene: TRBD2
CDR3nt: TGTACCAGCAACTTATCTAGCGGGAGCTACAATGAGCAGTTCTTC
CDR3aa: CTSNLSSGSYNEQFF

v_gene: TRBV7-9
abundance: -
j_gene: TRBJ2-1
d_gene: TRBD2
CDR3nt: TGTGCCAGCAGCCCTAGCGGGAGGGCCGGCAATGAGCAGTTCTTC
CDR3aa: CASSPSGRAGNEQFF

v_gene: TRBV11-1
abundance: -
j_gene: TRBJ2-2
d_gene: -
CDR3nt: TGTGCCAGCAACACGCCGGTGAGAAGGCACGGGGAGCTGTTTTTT
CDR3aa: CASNTPVRRHGELFF

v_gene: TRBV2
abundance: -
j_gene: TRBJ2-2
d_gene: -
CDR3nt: TGTGCCAGCAGGACCTCAGTCGGGGAGCTGTTTTTT
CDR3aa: CASRTSVGELFF

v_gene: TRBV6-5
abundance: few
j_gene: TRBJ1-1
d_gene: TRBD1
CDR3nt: TGTGCCAGCCCTAGCCCCCCCCCGGGACAGAAAACGGTTATGAACACTGAAGCTTTCTTT
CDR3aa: CASPSPPPGQKTVMNTEAFF

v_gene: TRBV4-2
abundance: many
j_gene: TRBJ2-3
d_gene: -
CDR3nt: TGTGCCAGCAGCCAAGAGTTACCCCCAGATACGCAGTATTTT
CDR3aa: CASSQELPPDTQYF

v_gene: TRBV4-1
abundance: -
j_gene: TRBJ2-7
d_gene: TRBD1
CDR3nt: TGCGCCAGCAGCCCCACAGGGGTGGGCACCTACGAGCAGTACTTC
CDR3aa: CASSPTGVGTYEQYF

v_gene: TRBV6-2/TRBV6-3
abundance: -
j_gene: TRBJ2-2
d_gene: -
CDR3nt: TGTGCCAGCAGCCAAAATCACCCCAACGGGGAGCTGTTTTTT
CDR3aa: CASSQNHPNGELFF

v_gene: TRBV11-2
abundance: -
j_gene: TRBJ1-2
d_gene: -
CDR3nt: TGTGCCAGCAGCTTAGACAGGATGGCAGGGAGAGGCTACATCTTC
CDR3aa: CASSLDRMAGRGYIF

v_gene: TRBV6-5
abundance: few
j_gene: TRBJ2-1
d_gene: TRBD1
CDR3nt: TGTGCCAGCAGTTCCAACAGGGGAAGGAATGAGCAGTTCTTC
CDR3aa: CASSSNRGRNEQFF

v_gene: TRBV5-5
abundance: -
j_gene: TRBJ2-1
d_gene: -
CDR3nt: TGTGCCAGCAGCCAGGTCGAGAGTGAGCAGTTCTTC
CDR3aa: CASSQVESEQFF

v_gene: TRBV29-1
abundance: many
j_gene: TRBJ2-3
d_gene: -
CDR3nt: TGCAGCGTTGTGGGCACAGATACGCAGTATTTT
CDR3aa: CSVVGTDTQYF

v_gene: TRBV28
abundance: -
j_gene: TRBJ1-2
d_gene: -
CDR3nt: TGTGCCAGCAGTTTTGGGTCGGGGGGGCGCCGGTATGGCTACACCTTC
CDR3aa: CASSFGSGGRRYGYTF

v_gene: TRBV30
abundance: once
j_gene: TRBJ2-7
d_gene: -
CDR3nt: TGTGCCTGGAGTAAAGGCAACCATTTGGAGCAGTACTTC
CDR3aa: CAWSKGNHLEQYF

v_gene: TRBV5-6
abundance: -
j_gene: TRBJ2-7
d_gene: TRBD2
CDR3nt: TGTGCCGGCAGCTTGCGAACTAGCGGGGGACGCTACGAGCAGTACTTC
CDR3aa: CAGSLRTSGGRYEQYF

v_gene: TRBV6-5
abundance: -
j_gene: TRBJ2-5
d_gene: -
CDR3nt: TGTGCCAGCAGTTATGTTAACAGTAAAGAGACCCAGTACTTC
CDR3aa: CASSYVNSKETQYF

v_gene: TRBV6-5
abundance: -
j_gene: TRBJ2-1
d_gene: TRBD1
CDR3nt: TGTGCCAGCGGTTACTCGGTGACAGGGGCCGAGCAGTTCTTC
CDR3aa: CASGYSVTGAEQFF

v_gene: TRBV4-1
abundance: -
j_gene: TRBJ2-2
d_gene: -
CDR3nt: TGCGCCAGCAGTCAAGCTCTGAACACCGGGGAGCTGTTTTTT
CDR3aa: CASSQALNTGELFF

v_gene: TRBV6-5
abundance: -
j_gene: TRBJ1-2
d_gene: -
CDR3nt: TGTGTCAGCAGTTTGGGGTCTCATTATGGCTACACCTTC
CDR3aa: CVSSLGSHYGYTF

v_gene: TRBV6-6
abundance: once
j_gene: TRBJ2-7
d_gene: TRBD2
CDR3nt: TGTGCCAGGGGCCCCAGTAGCGGGAGCCACGAGCAGTACTTC
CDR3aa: CARGPSSGSHEQYF

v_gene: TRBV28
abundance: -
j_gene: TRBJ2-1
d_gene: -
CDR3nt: TGTGCCAGCAGTCCCATCCCACGGAGCCAGGGGCAGTTCTTC
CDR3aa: CASSPIPRSQGQFF

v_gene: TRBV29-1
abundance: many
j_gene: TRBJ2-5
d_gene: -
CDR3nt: TGCAGCGTTGGCCTATCTCAAGAGACCCAGTACTTC
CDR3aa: CSVGLSQETQYF

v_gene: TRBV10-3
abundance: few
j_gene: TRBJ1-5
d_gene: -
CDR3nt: TGTGCCATCAGTGACAGGGGCCCTAGCAATCAGCCCCAGCATTTT
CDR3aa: CAISDRGPSNQPQHF

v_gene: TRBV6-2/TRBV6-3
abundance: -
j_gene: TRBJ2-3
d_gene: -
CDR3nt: TGTGCCAGCAGTCGTTACAGTACAGATACGCAGTATTTT
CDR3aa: CASSRYSTDTQYF